This T cell receptor beta chain is from a study of blood T cells in healthy people across ages. A few counts support this clonotype. Its matching antigen is unknown. Study results and limitations: Long-lived donors carried more naive CD4+ cells and greater diversity than aged donors.

The authors ran a second PCR of about 6 to 11 cycles using a sample-barcoded 5' primer and a J-beta primer mix. From the 5' RACE reads, TCRdb called clonotypes with MiXCR, one entry per CDR3 protein. The sample lists over 1,300,000 distinct CDR3 sequences; almost 60% were seen once. Sequencing was done on a sample of blood. The receptor was isolated from a young man in good health.

The CDR3 DNA follows: TGCGCCAGCAGCGGGGTGGAAAACGAGCAGTACTTC. This translates into CASSGVENEQYF. The rearrangement joins TRBV5-1 to TRBJ2-7, with no clear D. Trimming cost V 4 bases and J 5 bases, with 10 bases left between them. The germline CDR1 and CDR2 sequences are SGHRS and YFSETQ. The length of the CDR3 is 12 residues. The full variable domain, completed using reference TRBV5-1 and TRBJ2-7, is KAGVTQTPRYLIKTRGQQVTLSCSPISGHRSVSWYQQTPGQGLQFLFEYFSETQRNKGNFPGRFSGRQFSNSRSEMNVSTLELGDSALYLCASSGVENEQYFGPGTRLTVT.